Listed here are 26 T cell receptor beta chains from one sample, sequenced in a study of breast tumors, draining lymph nodes, adjacent tissues. TCRdb analysed the multiplex PCR reads with MiXCR anew, one entry per CDR3 protein. The table lists about 140,000 distinct CDR3 sequences, 30% to 35% of them singletons. The lymph nodes were axillary draining lymph nodes from breast cancer patients. Source material: axillary lymph node tissue. The receptors were gathered from a female donor with breast cancer. Some clones in this sample may be carry-over from other donors' samples.

This clonotype was counted many times. The chain has TRBV9 and TRBJ2-2, with D perhaps matching TRBD2 (6 bases). Deletions cut 0 bases from V and 4 bases from J, with 16 bases between. The CDR3 length is 17 residues. CDR1 and CDR2 from the germline V gene are SGDLS and YYNGEE. In DNA form, the CDR3 reads TGTGCCAGCAGCGTAGCCCCCTACGGGGGAAGCACCGGGGAGCTGTTTTTT. It specifies CASSVAPYGGSTGELFF.

This clonotype was counted a few times. With a much larger clone just one base away, this may be a read error. The gene calls are TRBV7-8 and TRBJ2-1; D ambiguous. Germline assignment: CDR1 SGHVS and CDR2 FQNEAQ. This CDR3 contains 15 residues. CDR3 region: CASSLAFSPYNEQLF. The CDR3, as DNA: TGTGCCAGCAGCTTAGCTTTTTCGCCCTACAATGAGCAGCTCTTC.

The table lists this clonotype with many counts. V usage is TRBV30 and J usage is TRBJ2-7; 9 nucleotides match TRBD2. This CDR3 is 14 amino acids long. Germline trimming cut 0 bases from V and 5 bases from J; bases unmatched to any gene: 5. Germline assignment: CDR1 GTSNPN and CDR2 SVGIG (reference sequence). The CDR3 sequence is CAWSVSGGPHEQYF. Here the CDR3 DNA reads TGTGCCTGGAGTGTAAGCGGGGGGCCCCACGAGCAGTACTTC.

This clonotype was seen many times. The J gene is TRBJ1-5, the V gene TRBV11-2; D remains unclear. V was shortened by 3 bases and J by 2 bases, with 8 bases between the two germline ends. Per the germline V gene, CDR1 is SGHAT and CDR2 is FQNNGV. The CDR3 contains 14 residues. The CDR3: CASSFSGGNQPQHF. CDR3 bases: TGTGCCAGCAGCTTTTCCGGGGGCAATCAGCCCCAGCATTTT.

This clonotype turned up a few times. The junction and the germline gene differ at one end; a read error may be behind it. The chain has TRBV3-1 and TRBJ1-1, with a tentative D call TRBD1 (5 bases). Germline CDR1 and CDR2: LGHDT and YNNKEL (reference sequence). The CDR3 sequence is 16 residues long. The DNA for the CDR3 is TGTGCCAGCAGCCAAGATCTTGCCAGGGAGAACACTGAAGCTTCCTTT. Translation gives CASSQDLARENTEASF.

A note on this clonotype: The junction does not match germline at one end; this may be a read error. CDR3 nucleotide sequence: TGCAGTGCTAGGGACACCTTCCCCCCCCCCCACTTT. Its protein product is CSARDTFPPPHF. The genes are TRBV20-1 and TRBJ1-6, with TRBD1 as a possible D gene (5 bases). Germline CDR1 reads DFQATT; CDR2 reads SNEGSKA (reference sequence). The CDR3 spans 12 residues.

A few counts support this clonotype. The rearrangement uses TRBV6-5 and TRBJ1-3; possible D gene TRBD1, 5 bases. CDR3 length equals 17 residues. Germline values: CDR1 MNHEY, CDR2 SVGAGI. Deletions cut 2 bases from V and 0 bases from J, with 14 bases between. As DNA, the CDR3 is TGTGCCAGCAGTTACAGGCTCGGGACGGACTCTGGAAACACCATATATTTT. Translation gives CASSYRLGTDSGNTIYF.

Remarks on this clonotype: A much larger clone lies a single base off, so this may be a read error. The CDR3 carries no conserved terminal phenylalanine or tryptophan, so it likely arises from a read error. This sequence joins TRBV25-1 and TRBJ1-5; the D is unclear. CDR1 and CDR2 (germline): MGHDK, SYGVNS. The CDR3 consists of 13 residues. V dropped 5 bases and J dropped 7 bases, with 12 bases sitting between them. The CDR3 DNA sequence: TGTGCCAGCAGTTACCAAGTCGACCAGCCCCAGCATTCT. As protein: CASSYQVDQPQHS.

This clonotype was seen repeatedly, ten times or more. V is TRBV29-1 and J is TRBJ2-5, with 11 nucleotides matching TRBD1. CDR1 and CDR2 from the germline V gene are SQVTM and ANQGSEA. The CDR3 totals 16 residues. The ends lost 4 bases at V and 5 bases at J; junction bases unmatched: 12. Here the CDR3 DNA reads TGCAGCGTTGCCCCGACAGGACAGGGGGCTTGGGAGACCCAGTACTTC. The encoded protein is CSVAPTGQGAWETQYF.

CDR3 in DNA: TGCGCCAGCAGCTTGGTAGGCGGGGGGGCTGTCAATGAGCAGTTCTTC. Amino acid sequence: CASSLVGGGAVNEQFF. The chain joins TRBV5-1 to TRBJ2-1; TRBD2 matches 9 bases. Trimming cost V 0 bases and J 6 bases; bases outside gene matches: 7. The CDR3 is 16 residues long. Per germline, CDR1 SGHRS and CDR2 YFSETQ.

This clonotype was counted at least ten times. The genes are TRBV7-9 and TRBJ2-7, with 9 positions matching TRBD1. CDR3 size: 14 residues. Germline values: CDR1 SEHNR, CDR2 FQNEAQ (reference sequence). The J segment lost 6 bases and the V segment lost 5 bases, leaving 8 bases of the junction unmatched. Written as DNA, the CDR3 is TGTGCCAGCAGCCAGGGACAGGGTAGGCTCGAGCAGTACGTC. It encodes CASSQGQGRLEQYV.

This sequence joins TRBV28 and TRBJ2-3, with D tentatively TRBD1 (6 bases). Trimming took 1 base from V and 5 from J, leaving 10 bases between them. Germline CDR1 MDHEN, CDR2 SYDVKM. This CDR3 is 14 amino acids long. CDR3 sequence reads: CASSLLQTGDTQYF. CDR3 in DNA: TGTGCCAGCAGTTTATTACAGACAGGAGATACGCAGTATTTT.

This clonotype was picked up many times. The CDR3 sequence: CASSYSGTGASHDTQYF. The CDR3, as DNA: TGTGCCAGCAGTTACTCCGGGACAGGAGCCTCCCACGATACGCAGTATTTT. The chain carries TRBV6-5 and TRBJ2-3; 8 bases are a match to TRBD1. Germline CDR1 reads MNHEY; CDR2 reads SVGAGI. The CDR3 consists of 17 residues. The junction had 11 bases not matched to a gene; V was cut back by 0 bases and J by 6 bases.

This clonotype was observed many times. The V gene is TRBV20-1, the J gene TRBJ1-6; tentative D call: TRBD1 (5 bases). This CDR3 contains 13 residues. Germline-derived CDR1 and CDR2 are DFQATT and SNEGSKA (reference sequence). V lost 6 bases and J 5 bases, leaving 11 bases between the germline ends. CDR3 amino acids: CSARTSNNSPLHF. CDR3 nucleotide sequence: TGCAGTGCGAGGACAAGCAATAATTCACCCCTCCACTTT.

In this sample, this clonotype turned up many times. The V gene is TRBV25-1, the J gene TRBJ2-4, with TRBD1 matching over 9 bases. The CDR3 is 14 amino acids. The V gene end was trimmed by 8 bases and the J gene end by 2 bases; junction bases not matched to a gene: 4. CDR1 is MGHDK and CDR2 is SYGVNS in the germline V gene. The CDR3 DNA sequence: TGTGCCAGCGGAGGACAGGGGCCCAAAAACATTCAGTACTTC. It is translated as CASGGQGPKNIQYF. Based on the CDR3 plus reference TRBV25-1 and TRBJ2-4, the full variable domain is EADIYQTPRYLVIGTGKKITLECSQTMGHDKMYWYQQDPGMELHLIHYSYGVNSTEKGDLSSESTVSRIRTEHFPLTLESARPSHTSQYLCASGGQGPKNIQYFGAGTRLSVL.

The genes are TRBV2 and TRBJ2-3; D may be TRBD2 (5 bases). V was cut by 0 bases and J by 4 bases, with 11 bases left in between. The CDR3 sequence is 15 residues long. CDR1 is SNHLY, CDR2 FYNNEI, per germline. For the CDR3, the DNA is TGTGCCAGCAGTGAAGCGCTGGCCGGGGCAGATACGCAGTATTTT. This encodes CASSEALAGADTQYF.

About this clonotype itself: This sequence may be a read error, since a much larger clone differs from it by one base. This chain links TRBV30 with TRBJ1-2, with D possibly being TRBD1 (6 bases). CDR1 and CDR2 (germline): GTSNPN, SVGIG (reference sequence). This CDR3 region has 14 residues. In DNA, the CDR3 is TGTGCCTGGAGAAGACAGGCTTTTAACTATGACTACACCTTC. Translated: CAWRRQAFNYDYTF.

V and J are TRBV28 and TRBJ1-1, with 7 bases lining up with TRBD1. CDR1 and CDR2 from the germline V gene are MDHEN and SYDVKM. The CDR3 covers 15 residues. The V gene end was trimmed by 7 bases and the J gene end by 0 bases; junction bases not matched to a gene: 8. The CDR3 loop reads CASTDPGTVNTEAFF. The CDR3 DNA follows: TGTGCCAGCACAGACCCCGGGACAGTGAACACTGAAGCTTTCTTT.

The table lists this clonotype with a few counts. The chain employs TRBV18 and TRBJ1-2, with 12 bases that match TRBD1. CDR1 is KGHSH and CDR2 is LQKENI in the germline V gene. The V and J ends lost 5 bases and 8 bases, in that order; junction bases with no gene match: 15. The CDR3 sequence is 17 residues long. In DNA form, the CDR3 reads TGTGCCAGCTCATCAGGAAACCGGGACAGGGGGCGCTTCGGCTACACCTTC. Translation: CASSSGNRDRGRFGYTF.

Note on this clonotype: A much more abundant neighbour one base away suggests this may be a read error. This sequence joins TRBV27 and TRBJ2-7, with D possibly matching TRBD2 (6 bases). The CDR3 loop spans 14 amino acids. CDR1 is MNHEY and CDR2 is SMNVEV in the germline V gene (reference sequence). The CDR3 sequence: CASSVTGVGYEQHF. CDR3 coding DNA: TGTGCCAGCAGTGTGACGGGAGTGGGCTACGAGCAGCACTTC.

As concerns this clonotype: A much larger clonotype is one base distant, so this may be a read error. As the CDR3 is not closed by the conserved phenylalanine or tryptophan, this likely results from a read error. This chain joins TRBV6-6 and TRBJ2-2, with TRBD1 identical over 11 bases. Germline V CDR1 and CDR2: MNHNY, SVGAGI (reference sequence). Trimming took 6 bases from V and 6 from J; bases not matched to a gene: 15. The CDR3 length is 18 residues. The CDR3 spells CASRPGQGEFGNSGELFL. The CDR3 DNA is TGTGCCAGCAGGCCGGGACAGGGGGAATTTGGTAATTCCGGGGAGCTGTTTCTT.

This clonotype was observed at least ten times. CDR3 nucleotides: TGTGCCATCAGCACGGGGGACCAAGATACGCAGTATTTT. It codes for CAISTGDQDTQYF. The rearrangement links TRBV10-3 to TRBJ2-3; a weak D match, TRBD2 (6 bases). This CDR3 contains 13 residues. Germline assignment: CDR1 ENHRY and CDR2 SYGVKD. The V end was cut by 6 bases, the J end by 5 bases, with 12 bases between.

There are a few counts of this clonotype. The CDR3 DNA follows: TGTGCCAGCAGCCCCCGGGGCCCCCTCTACAATGAGCAGTTCTTC. It translates to CASSPRGPLYNEQFF. The V and J genes are TRBV6-2 or TRBV6-3 and TRBJ2-1; tentatively, D is TRBD1 or TRBD2 (5 bases each). The ends were cut back, 6 bases at V and 3 bases at J, with 15 bases in the middle. This CDR3 region has 15 residues. Germline values: CDR1 MNHEY, CDR2 SVGEGT.

In regard to this clonotype: Compared with germline, one end of the junction differs, possibly owing to a read error. V usage is TRBV3-1 and J usage is TRBJ2-2; D possibly corresponds to TRBD1 (6 bases). Germline V lookup: CDR1 LGHDT, CDR2 YNNKEL (reference sequence). CDR3 length: 16 residues. CDR3 residues: CASSQFGQGNAGELFF. Written as DNA, the CDR3 is TGTGCCAGCAGCCAATTTGGTCAGGGGAACGCCGGGGAGCTGTTTTTT.

This clonotype was observed a handful of times. The CDR3 nucleotides are TGTGCCAGTAACGGACAGGGTTTTACCAAAAACATTCAGTACTTC. Its translation is CASNGQGFTKNIQYF. V gene TRBV19 combines with J gene TRBJ2-4; 8 bases line up with TRBD1. The CDR3 is made up of 15 amino acids. Unmatched junction bases numbered 7, after V lost 7 bases and J lost 2 bases. Germline-derived CDR1 and CDR2 are LNHDA and SQIVND (reference sequence).

This chain joins TRBV20-1 and TRBJ2-3; 8 bases match TRBD1. Per germline, CDR1 DFQATT and CDR2 SNEGSKA (reference sequence). The CDR3 consists of 14 residues. After removal of 4 bases from V and 2 bases from J, the junction contained 5 bases not matched to a gene. Here the CDR3 reads CSANGQGATDTQYF. The CDR3 coding sequence is TGCAGTGCTAACGGACAGGGAGCCACAGATACGCAGTATTTT.